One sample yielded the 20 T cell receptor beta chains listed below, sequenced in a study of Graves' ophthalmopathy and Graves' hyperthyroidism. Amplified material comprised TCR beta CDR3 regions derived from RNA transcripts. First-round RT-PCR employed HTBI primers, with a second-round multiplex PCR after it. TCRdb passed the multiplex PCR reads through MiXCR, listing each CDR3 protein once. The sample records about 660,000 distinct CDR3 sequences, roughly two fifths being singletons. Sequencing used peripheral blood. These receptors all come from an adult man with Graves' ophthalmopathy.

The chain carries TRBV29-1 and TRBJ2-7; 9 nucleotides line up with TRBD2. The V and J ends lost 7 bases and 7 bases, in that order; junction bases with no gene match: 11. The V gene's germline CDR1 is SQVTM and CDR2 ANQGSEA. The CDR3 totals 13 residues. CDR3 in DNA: TGCAGCGGCCTTGTAGCGGGGGTCCATGAGCAGTACTTC. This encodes CSGLVAGVHEQYF.

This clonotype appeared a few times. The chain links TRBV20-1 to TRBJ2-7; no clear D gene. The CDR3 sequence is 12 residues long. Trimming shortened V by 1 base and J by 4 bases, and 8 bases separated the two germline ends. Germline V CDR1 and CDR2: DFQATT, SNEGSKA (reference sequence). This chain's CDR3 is CSARGAVYEQYF. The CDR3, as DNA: TGCAGTGCTAGAGGTGCGGTTTACGAGCAGTACTTC.

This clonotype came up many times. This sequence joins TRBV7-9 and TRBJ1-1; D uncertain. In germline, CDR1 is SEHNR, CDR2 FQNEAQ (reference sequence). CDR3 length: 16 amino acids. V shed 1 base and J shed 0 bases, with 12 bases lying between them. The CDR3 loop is CASSLEYGQLNTEAFF. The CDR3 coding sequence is TGTGCCAGCAGCTTAGAGTATGGTCAGCTGAACACTGAAGCTTTCTTT.

The CDR3 bases are TGTGCCAGCAGCCTGTCGACAGGACTTGAAGCTTTCTTT. Its translation: CASSLSTGLEAFF. The chain joins TRBV7-9 to TRBJ1-1, with D perhaps TRBD1 (6 bases). The V end lost 5 bases, the J end lost 7 bases, and 14 bases lay between the germline ends. Germline CDR1 is SEHNR and CDR2 is FQNEAQ (reference sequence). This CDR3 contains 13 residues.

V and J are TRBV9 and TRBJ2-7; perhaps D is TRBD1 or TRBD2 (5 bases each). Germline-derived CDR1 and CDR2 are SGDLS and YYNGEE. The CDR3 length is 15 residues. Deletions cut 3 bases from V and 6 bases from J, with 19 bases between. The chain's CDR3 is CASSGPQSSGGEQYF. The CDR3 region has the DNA TGTGCCAGCAGCGGACCTCAAAGCAGTGGGGGCGAGCAGTACTTC.

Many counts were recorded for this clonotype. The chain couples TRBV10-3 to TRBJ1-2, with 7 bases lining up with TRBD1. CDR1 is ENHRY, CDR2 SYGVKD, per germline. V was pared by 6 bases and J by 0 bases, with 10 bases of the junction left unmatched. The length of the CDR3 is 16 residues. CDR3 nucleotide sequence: TGTGCCATCAGAACCGGGACAGCAAATACTAACTATGGCTACACCTTC. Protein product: CAIRTGTANTNYGYTF.

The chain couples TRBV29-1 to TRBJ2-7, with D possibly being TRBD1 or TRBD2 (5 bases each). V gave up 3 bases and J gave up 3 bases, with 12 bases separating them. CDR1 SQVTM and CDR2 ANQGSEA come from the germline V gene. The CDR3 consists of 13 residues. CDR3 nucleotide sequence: TGCAGCGTTGAGACCGGGGCAGACTACGAGCAGTACTTC. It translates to CSVETGADYEQYF.

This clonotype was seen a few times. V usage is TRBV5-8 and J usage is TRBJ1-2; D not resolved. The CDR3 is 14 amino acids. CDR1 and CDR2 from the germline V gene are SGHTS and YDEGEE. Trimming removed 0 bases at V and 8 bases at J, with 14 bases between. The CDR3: CASSLAEVSLGYTF. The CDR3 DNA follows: TGTGCCAGCAGCTTGGCAGAGGTCTCTTTGGGCTACACCTTC.

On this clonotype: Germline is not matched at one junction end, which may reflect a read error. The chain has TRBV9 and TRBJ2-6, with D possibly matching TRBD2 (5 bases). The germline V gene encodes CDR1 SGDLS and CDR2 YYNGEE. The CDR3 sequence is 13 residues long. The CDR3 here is CASSVDGDNVLTF. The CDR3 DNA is TGTGCCAGCAGCGTAGACGGGGACAACGTCCTGACTTTC.

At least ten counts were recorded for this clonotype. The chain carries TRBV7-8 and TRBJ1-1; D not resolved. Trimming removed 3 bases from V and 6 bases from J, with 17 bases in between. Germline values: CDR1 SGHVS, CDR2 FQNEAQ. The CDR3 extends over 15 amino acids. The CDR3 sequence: CASSLGFRSSSEAFF. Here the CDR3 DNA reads TGTGCCAGCAGCTTGGGGTTTCGGTCGAGCTCTGAAGCTTTCTTT.

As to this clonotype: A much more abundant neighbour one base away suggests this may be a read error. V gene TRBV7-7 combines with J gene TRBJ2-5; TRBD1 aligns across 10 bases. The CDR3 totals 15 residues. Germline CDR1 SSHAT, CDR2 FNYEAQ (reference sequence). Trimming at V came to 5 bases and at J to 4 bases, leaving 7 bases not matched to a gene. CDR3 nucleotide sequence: TGTGCCAGCAGCCCAGGACAGGGGGACGGAGAGACCCAGTACTTC. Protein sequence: CASSPGQGDGETQYF. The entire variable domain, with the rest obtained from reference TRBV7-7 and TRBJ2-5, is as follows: GAGVSQSPRYKVTKRGQDVTLRCDPISSHATLYWYQQALGQGPEFLTYFNYEAQPDKSGLPSDRFSAERPEGSISTLTIQRTEQRDSAMYRCASSPGQGDGETQYFGPGTRLLVL.

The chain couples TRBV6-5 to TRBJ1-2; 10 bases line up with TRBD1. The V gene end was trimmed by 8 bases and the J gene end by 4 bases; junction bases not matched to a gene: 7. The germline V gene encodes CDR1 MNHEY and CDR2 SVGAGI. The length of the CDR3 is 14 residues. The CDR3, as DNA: TGTGCCAGCCGAAAGACAGGGGGCGGCTATGGCTACACCTTC. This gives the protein CASRKTGGGYGYTF.

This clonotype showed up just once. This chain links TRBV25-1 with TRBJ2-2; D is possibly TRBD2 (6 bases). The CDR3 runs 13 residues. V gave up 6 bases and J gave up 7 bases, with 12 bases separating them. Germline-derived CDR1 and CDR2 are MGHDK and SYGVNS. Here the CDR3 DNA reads TGTGCCAGCAGCGCCGGGAGCAACGGGGAGCTGTTTTTT. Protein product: CASSAGSNGELFF. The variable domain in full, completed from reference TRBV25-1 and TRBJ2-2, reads EADIYQTPRYLVIGTGKKITLECSQTMGHDKMYWYQQDPGMELHLIHYSYGVNSTEKGDLSSESTVSRIRTEHFPLTLESARPSHTSQYLCASSAGSNGELFFGEGSRLTVL.

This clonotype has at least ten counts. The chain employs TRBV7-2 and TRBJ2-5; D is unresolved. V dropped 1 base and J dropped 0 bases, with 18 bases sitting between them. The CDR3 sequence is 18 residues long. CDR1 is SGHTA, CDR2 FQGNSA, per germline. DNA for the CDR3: TGTGCCAGCAGCTTAGTCCGTCTGGGATTAGGGAACCAAGAGACCCAGTACTTC. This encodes CASSLVRLGLGNQETQYF.

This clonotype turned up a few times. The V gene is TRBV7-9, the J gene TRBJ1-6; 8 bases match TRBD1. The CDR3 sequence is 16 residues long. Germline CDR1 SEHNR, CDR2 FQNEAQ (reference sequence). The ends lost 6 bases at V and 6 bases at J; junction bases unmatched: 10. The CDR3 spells CASSPRQGLSNSPLHF. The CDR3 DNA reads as TGTGCCAGCAGTCCTAGACAGGGGCTGAGTAATTCACCCCTCCACTTT.

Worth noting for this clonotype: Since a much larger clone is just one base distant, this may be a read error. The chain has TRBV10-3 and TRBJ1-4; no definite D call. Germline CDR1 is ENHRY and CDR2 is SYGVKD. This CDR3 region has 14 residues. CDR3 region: CASSYQEAGEKLFF. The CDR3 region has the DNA TGTGCCAGCAGTTATCAGGAGGCAGGTGAAAAACTGTTTTTT.

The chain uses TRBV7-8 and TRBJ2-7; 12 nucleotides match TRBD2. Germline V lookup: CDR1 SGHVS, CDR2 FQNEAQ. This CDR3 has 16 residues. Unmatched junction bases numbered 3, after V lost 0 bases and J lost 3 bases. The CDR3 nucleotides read TGTGCCAGCAGCTTAGCGCGACTAGCGGGGGACTACGAGCAGTACTTC. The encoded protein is CASSLARLAGDYEQYF.

The DNA of the CDR3 is TGCGCCTTCTCAGCCTCCTACGAGCAGTACTTC. It specifies CAFSASYEQYF. The chain uses TRBV5-1 and TRBJ2-7; D remains ambiguous. The CDR3 runs to 11 residues. Between the trimmed V and J ends, which lost 10 bases and 0 bases, there was a span of 8 bases. From germline, CDR1 is SGHRS and CDR2 YFSETQ.

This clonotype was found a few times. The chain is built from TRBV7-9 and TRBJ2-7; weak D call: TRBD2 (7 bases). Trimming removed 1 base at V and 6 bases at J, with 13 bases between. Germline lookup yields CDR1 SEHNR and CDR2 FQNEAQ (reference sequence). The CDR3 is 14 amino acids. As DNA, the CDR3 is TGTGCCAGCAGCTTAGGTCGGGGGGCTTCCGAGCAGTACTTC. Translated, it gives CASSLGRGASEQYF.

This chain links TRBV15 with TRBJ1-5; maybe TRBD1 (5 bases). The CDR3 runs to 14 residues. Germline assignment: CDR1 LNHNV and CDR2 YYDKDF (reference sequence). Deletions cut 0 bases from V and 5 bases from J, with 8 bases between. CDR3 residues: CATSRDWGDQPQHF. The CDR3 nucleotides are TGTGCCACCAGCAGAGATTGGGGGGATCAGCCCCAGCATTTT.